This T cell receptor beta chain was retrieved from a study of CD8+CD57+ T cells in acquired aplastic anemia. Study-level information: Sorted CD4+ plus CD8+ cells gave DNA averaging roughly 3 ug. Where healthy donors were concerned, CD4+ cells averaged around 9.9 million reads.

Study-level results: Some 29 shared CD8+ CDR3s appeared highly expressed within patients' immunodominant clones.

V trimming: 4 bases; J trimming: 4 bases; junction bases outside the gene matches: 8. This CDR3 spans 15 amino acids. Germline CDR1 SGHNT, CDR2 YYREEE (reference sequence). Genomic DNA, serving as template, underwent TCR beta VDJ and CDR3 profiling. TCRdb reprocessed the reads via MiXCR and lists one record per CDR3 protein. The sample has around 68,000 distinct CDR3 sequences, approximately 51% seen once. In its sample, this clonotype was seen many times. Its antigen is undetermined. This sequence originates from a human donor in good health, serving as a control. The V gene is TRBV5-4, the J gene TRBJ2-5; 9 bases line up with TRBD1. Sequenced: sorted CD4+, CD8+, or CD8+CD57+ T cells (not recorded which) from PBMCs. Here the CDR3 DNA reads TGTGCCAGCAGCAGGGAGGACAGGGGCGGAGAGACCCAGTACTTC. Its translation: CASSREDRGGETQYF. Combining the CDR3 with reference TRBV5-4 and TRBJ2-5 gives the whole variable domain ETGVTQSPTHLIKTRGQQVTLRCSSQSGHNTVSWYQQALGQGPQFIFQYYREEENGRGNFPPRFSGLQFPNYSSELNVNALELDDSALYLCASSREDRGGETQYFGPGTRLLVL.